The clone carrying this T cell receptor beta chain was seen more than once but under ten times. Antigen: not known. The primer mix had 60 Vbeta and 13 Jbeta primers. Libraries were prepared by immunoSEQ multiplex PCR; TCRdb keeps only in-frame clonotypes and omits some of them. In the table there are about 150,000 clones, more than 75% of which are singletons. This specimen belongs to a study of cytomegalovirus exposure and HLA in healthy donors. Study-level findings and limits: In vitro assays verified that a few CMV-associated chains recognized CMV antigens specifically. Association of a missense DCLRE1C variant with TCR beta V- and J-gene trimming was reported in a later analysis.

The sequencing sample was made of PBMCs. The clonotype comes from a man aged 25-40 years in good health and CMV-seropositive.

DNA for the CDR3: TGTGCCAGCATGGGCCGGGGACAGGGTTACGAGCAGTACTTC. It specifies CASMGRGQGYEQYF. The chain combines TRBV6-1 with TRBJ2-7, with 9 bases fitting TRBD1. The CDR3 length is 14 residues. Germline assignment: CDR1 MNHNS and CDR2 SASEGT. The junction had 8 bases not matched to a gene; V was cut back by 7 bases and J by 4 bases.